This is a list of T cell receptor beta chains from one sample in a study of shared T cell receptors in the human thymus. Profiling relied on immunoSEQ multiplex PCR, and the TCRdb table lists in-frame clones only, not all of them. The data hold 55,000 to 75,000 clones, with around 96% observed a single time. The material sequenced was thymocytes. Source of these receptors: a human donor. The CDR3 runs from the conserved cysteine through the conserved F or W. Fields, in order: J gene, V gene, D gene, clone size, CDR3 protein, CDR3 DNA. The D gene is left open where the match is weak. The listing skips clone size in some rows; elsewhere it reads once, few, many or a size class.

>TRBJ1-5|TRBV10-2|.|.
CASSENSRNQPQHF
TGCGCCAGCAGTGAGAACAGCCGCAATCAGCCCCAGCATTTT
>TRBJ2-1|TRBV7-3|TRBD2|.
CASSLLPMGTSGGHSYNEQFF
TGTGCCAGCAGCTTACTCCCCATGGGGACTAGCGGGGGCCACTCCTACAATGAGCAGTTCTTC
>TRBJ1-2|TRBV4-2|.|once
CASSQVKVPGGGDYGYTF
TGTGCCAGCAGCCAAGTAAAAGTACCCGGCGGGGGGGACTATGGCTACACCTTC
>TRBJ1-3|TRBV5-8|TRBD1|.
CASSPDRRRDRNTIYF
TGTGCCAGCAGCCCGGACAGGCGACGCGATCGAAACACCATATATTTT
>TRBJ2-7|TRBV15|.|.
CATSRDLDLPPEQYF
TGTGCCACCAGCAGAGATTTGGATTTACCCCCCGAGCAGTACTTC
>TRBJ1-5|TRBV6-5|TRBD1|.
CASSALTGGNQPQHF
TGTGCCAGCAGTGCCTTGACAGGGGGGAATCAGCCCCAGCATTTT
>TRBJ2-5|TRBV4-1|TRBD2|.
CASSQEYGRWLAGGPGGETQYF
TGCGCCAGCAGCCAAGAATATGGGCGGTGGCTAGCGGGGGGACCCGGCGGGGAAACCCAGTACTTC
>TRBJ1-2|TRBV6-5|.|.
CASRSEPFYGYTF
TGTGCCAGCCGAAGTGAGCCCTTCTATGGCTACACCTTC
>TRBJ1-4|TRBV7-9|.|.
CASSFVWGDGEKLFF
TGTGCCAGCAGCTTTGTATGGGGGGATGGTGAAAAACTGTTTTTT
>TRBJ2-7|TRBV15|.|once
CATSRGRDSNYEQYF
TGTGCCACCAGCAGAGGGCGCGACAGTAACTACGAGCAGTACTTC
>TRBJ2-7|TRBV28|.|.
CASSVSGVYEQYF
TGTGCCAGCAGTGTTTCGGGTGTATACGAGCAGTACTTC
>TRBJ1-2|TRBV5-1|.|few
CASSSPGEPYGYTF
TGCGCCAGCAGCTCGCCAGGGGAGCCCTATGGCTACACCTTC
>TRBJ1-2|TRBV7-7|.|.
CASSFRDRRDGYTF
TGTGCCAGCAGCTTCCGCGACAGGAGGGATGGCTACACCTTC
>TRBJ2-3|TRBV7-2|TRBD1|once
CASSSGQGTGLGPDTQYF
TGTGCCAGCAGCTCCGGACAGGGTACAGGTTTGGGTCCAGATACGCAGTATTTT
>TRBJ1-4|TRBV4-2|TRBD1|.
CASSQDLGQGNEKLFF
TGTGCCAGCAGCCAAGATCTTGGACAGGGGAATGAAAAACTGTTTTTT
>TRBJ2-1|TRBV19|.|.
CASSIVSSDGGNEQFF
TGTGCCAGTAGTATAGTGTCCAGCGACGGAGGCAATGAGCAGTTCTTC
>TRBJ1-5|TRBV9|.|once
CASSVGFHQPQHF
TGTGCCAGCAGCGTGGGTTTCCATCAGCCCCAGCATTTT
>TRBJ2-5|TRBV13|.|.
CASSSFPQDSRGLETQYF
TGTGCCAGCAGCTCATTTCCCCAGGACAGTAGGGGATTAGAGACCCAGTACTTC
>TRBJ2-1|TRBV12-2|.|.
CASRTAGDWGDEQFF
TGTGCAAGTCGCACAGCGGGAGACTGGGGAGATGAGCAGTTCTTC
>TRBJ2-1|TRBV11-1|.|.
CASSLDELWWGRRKNEQFF
TGTGCCAGCAGCTTAGATGAATTGTGGTGGGGACGCCGAAAAAATGAGCAGTTCTTC
>TRBJ2-7|TRBV5-1|.|.
CASSRHPDSNEQYF
TGCGCCAGCAGCCGCCACCCCGATAGCAACGAGCAGTACTTC
>TRBJ2-1|TRBV25-1|TRBD1|.
CASSHRQGRHNEQFF
TGTGCCAGCAGCCATAGACAGGGGAGACACAATGAGCAGTTCTTC
>TRBJ2-1|TRBV7-2|.|.
CASSYTPMVSYNEQFF
TGTGCCAGCAGCTATACGCCTATGGTATCCTACAATGAGCAGTTCTTC
>TRBJ1-5|TRBV25-1|.|.
CASTGGKDSNQPQHF
TGTGCCAGCACGGGGGGGAAAGATAGCAATCAGCCCCAGCATTTT
>TRBJ1-2|TRBV4-2|.|.
CASSQEFTGSYGYTF
TGTGCCAGCAGCCAAGAGTTTACAGGAAGCTATGGCTACACCTTC
>TRBJ2-6|TRBV29-1|.|.
CSVEGEIDSAGANVLTF
TGCAGCGTTGAAGGAGAAATCGACAGTGCCGGGGCCAACGTCCTGACTTTC
>TRBJ1-2|TRBV5-6|TRBD1|.
CASSPDRVRDYTF
TGTGCCAGCAGCCCCGACAGGGTGAGAGACTACACCTTC
>TRBJ2-2|TRBV4-1|.|.
CASSRFPADTGELFF
TGCGCCAGCAGCCGTTTTCCGGCCGACACCGGGGAGCTGTTTTTT